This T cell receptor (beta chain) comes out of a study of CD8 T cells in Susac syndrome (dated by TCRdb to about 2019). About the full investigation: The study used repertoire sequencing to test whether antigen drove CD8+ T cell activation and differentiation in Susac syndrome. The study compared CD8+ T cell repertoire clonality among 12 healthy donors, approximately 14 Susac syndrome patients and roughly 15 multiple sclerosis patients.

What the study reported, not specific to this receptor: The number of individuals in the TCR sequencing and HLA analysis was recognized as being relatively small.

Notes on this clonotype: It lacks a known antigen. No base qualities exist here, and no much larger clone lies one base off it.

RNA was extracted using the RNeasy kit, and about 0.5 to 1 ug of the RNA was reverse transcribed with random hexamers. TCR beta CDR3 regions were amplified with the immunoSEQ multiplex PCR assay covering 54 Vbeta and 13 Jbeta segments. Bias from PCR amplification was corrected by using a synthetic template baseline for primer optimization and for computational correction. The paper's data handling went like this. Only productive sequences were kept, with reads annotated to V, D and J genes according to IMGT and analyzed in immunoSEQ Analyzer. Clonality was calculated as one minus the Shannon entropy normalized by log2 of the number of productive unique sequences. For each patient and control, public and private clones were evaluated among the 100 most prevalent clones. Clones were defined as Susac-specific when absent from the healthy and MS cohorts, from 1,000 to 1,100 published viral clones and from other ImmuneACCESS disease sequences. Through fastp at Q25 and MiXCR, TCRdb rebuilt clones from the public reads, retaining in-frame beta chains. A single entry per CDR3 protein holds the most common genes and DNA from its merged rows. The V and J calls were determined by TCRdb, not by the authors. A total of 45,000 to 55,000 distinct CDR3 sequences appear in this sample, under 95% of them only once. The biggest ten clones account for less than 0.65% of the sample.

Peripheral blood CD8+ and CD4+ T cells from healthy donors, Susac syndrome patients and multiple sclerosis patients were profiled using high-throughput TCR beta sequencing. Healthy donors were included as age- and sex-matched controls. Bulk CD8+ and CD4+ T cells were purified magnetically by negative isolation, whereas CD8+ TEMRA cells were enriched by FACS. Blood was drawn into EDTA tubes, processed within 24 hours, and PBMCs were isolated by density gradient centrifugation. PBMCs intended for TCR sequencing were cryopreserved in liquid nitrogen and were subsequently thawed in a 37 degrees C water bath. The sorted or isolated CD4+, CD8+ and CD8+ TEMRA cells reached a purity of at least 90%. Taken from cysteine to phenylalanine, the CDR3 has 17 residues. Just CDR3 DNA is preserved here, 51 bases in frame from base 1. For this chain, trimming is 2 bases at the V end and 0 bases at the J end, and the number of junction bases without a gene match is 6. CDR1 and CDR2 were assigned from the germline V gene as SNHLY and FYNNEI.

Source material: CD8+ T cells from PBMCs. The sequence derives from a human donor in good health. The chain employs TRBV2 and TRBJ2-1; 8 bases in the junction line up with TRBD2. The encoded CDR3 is CASSEYGGGSSYNEQFF. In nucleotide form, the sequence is TGTGCCAGCAGTGAATATGGCGGGGGGAGCTCCTACAATGAGCAGTTCTTC.